This T cell receptor (beta chain) was profiled in a study of blood T cell repertoires in COVID-19. Study context: Specimens from acute and convalescent COVID-19 originated in the United States, Italy and Spain.

Authors' data handling: Reference gene primer amplification yielded estimated nucleated cell counts. Profiled with immunoSEQ multiplex PCR; TCRdb holds only in-frame clones, not every one. The D gene and trimming were derived from the DNA, and the V and J assignments and clone size from that table. Here the sample spans about 200,000 clones, around 84% being singletons. This clone showed up just once. The sample comprised PBMCs or T cells enriched from blood (not recorded which). This TCR came from a man aged 40-49 years who had recovered from COVID-19.

The CDR3 DNA sequence: TGTGCCAGCAGTCTATACTACGAGCAGTACTTC. Residues: CASSLYYEQYF. The chain recombines TRBV6-2 or TRBV6-3 with TRBJ2-7; no firm D call. V lost 5 bases to trimming and J lost 3 bases, with 5 bases between them. The germline gives CDR1 MNHEY, CDR2 SVGEGT. The CDR3 covers 11 residues.